The next 23 T cell receptor beta chains were all read from a single sample in a study of blood T cell repertoires in COVID-19 (dated by TCRdb to about 2020). Library prep was done by the immunoSEQ multiplex PCR assay. In its TCRdb copy, this immuneACCESS table keeps in-frame sequences only and misses some clones. Where compared with another copy, unresolved V genes explain less than half of these, and the others have no known cause. In all, the sample holds about 270,000 clones, and about 88% of those were seen once. 3% of the sample lies in the top ten. The sample taken for sequencing was PBMCs or T cells enriched from blood (not recorded which). Every receptor here comes from a woman between 45 and 65 years old who had recovered from COVID-19.

The sample holds one count of this clone. The chain couples TRBV5-6 to TRBJ2-1, with 7 bases aligning to TRBD1. V lost 4 bases, J lost 3 bases, and 7 bases stayed unmatched. Germline lookup yields CDR1 SGHDT and CDR2 YYEEEE. The length of the CDR3 is 15 residues. The CDR3 sequence: CASSTTDRDYNEQFF. For the CDR3, the DNA is TGTGCCAGCAGCACGACCGACAGGGACTACAATGAGCAGTTCTTC.

This rearrangement joins TRBV7-9 to TRBJ1-4, with D unclear. Looked up from germline, CDR1 is SEHNR and CDR2 is FQNEAQ (reference sequence). The CDR3 covers 15 residues. Trimming cost V 0 bases and J 4 bases, with 9 bases left between them. In DNA form, the CDR3 reads TGTGCCAGCAGCTTAGCTGGGCAGTTTAATGAAAAACTGTTTTTT. This encodes CASSLAGQFNEKLFF. Together with reference TRBV7-9 and TRBJ1-4, the CDR3 gives the full variable domain: DTGVSQNPRHKITKRGQNVTFRCDPISEHNRLYWYRQTLGQGPEFLTYFQNEAQLEKSRLLSDRFSAERPKGSFSTLEIQRTEQGDSAMYLCASSLAGQFNEKLFFGSGTQLSVL.

The CDR3 coding sequence is TGTGCCAGCAGTTTAAGGGCCGTTGGGAGTGCCTACGAGCAGTACTTC. This sequence encodes CASSLRAVGSAYEQYF. The chain combines TRBV6-2 or TRBV6-3 with TRBJ2-7; the D gene is possibly TRBD2 (5 bases). This CDR3 region has 16 residues. V was pared by 4 bases and J by 2 bases, with 18 bases between. The germline CDR1 and CDR2 sequences are MNHEY and SVGEGT.

This clone occurred once. The chain couples TRBV5-6 to TRBJ1-1, with D possibly TRBD1 on 6 matching bases. CDR3 length: 13 residues. The germline CDR1 and CDR2 sequences are SGHDT and YYEEEE. The V end was cut by 2 bases, the J end by 5 bases, with 10 bases between. The CDR3 sequence: CASSLQGQTEAFF. CDR3 sequence (DNA): TGTGCCAGCAGCTTACAGGGCCAAACTGAAGCTTTCTTT.

The sample holds one count of this clone. The V gene is TRBV19, the J gene TRBJ2-2; no clear D gene. Germline CDR1 reads LNHDA; CDR2 reads SQIVND (reference sequence). CDR3 length: 14 residues. The germline V and J ends were trimmed by 5 bases and 6 bases, with 13 bases remaining between them. CDR3 protein: CASSVQVISGELFF. The CDR3 DNA reads TGTGCCAGTAGTGTCCAGGTGATTTCCGGGGAGCTGTTTTTT.

This rearrangement joins TRBV19 to TRBJ1-4; a possible D gene is TRBD1 (6 bases). Trimming pared 3 bases from V and 7 bases from J, leaving 9 bases between. The germline V gene encodes CDR1 LNHDA and CDR2 SQIVND (reference sequence). The CDR3 has 13 residues. DNA for the CDR3: TGTGCCAGTAGTATGGAACAGGGTGAAAAACTGTTTTTT. Its protein product is CASSMEQGEKLFF.

This rearrangement joins TRBV5-6 to TRBJ1-2; tentatively, D is TRBD1 (5 bases). The CDR3 sequence is 17 residues long. The V gene lost 1 base and the J gene lost 2 bases, with 18 bases spanning the gap. The germline V gene encodes CDR1 SGHDT and CDR2 YYEEEE. The CDR3 region has the DNA TGTGCCAGCAGCTTGTTAACAGTGGTTCGACAGAACTATGGCTACACCTTC. It codes for CASSLLTVVRQNYGYTF.

This chain uses TRBV28 with TRBJ1-3; 7 bases align to TRBD1. Germline V gene data show CDR1 as MDHEN and CDR2 as SYDVKM. Trimming took 4 bases from V and 4 from J; bases not matched to a gene: 7. This CDR3 is built from 15 residues. CDR3 sequence reads: CASSYRDSLGNTIYF. DNA of the CDR3: TGTGCCAGCAGTTACCGGGACAGTCTCGGAAACACCATATATTTT.

The rearrangement joins TRBV5-1 to TRBJ2-7; 9 positions match TRBD2. This CDR3 has 18 amino acids. Per germline, CDR1 SGHRS and CDR2 YFSETQ. V lost 0 bases and J lost 3; bases outside the gene matches: 13. The CDR3 nucleotides read TGCGCCAGCAGCTTGGGGGGGCCTAGCGGGATGATTCTCTACGAGCAGTACTTC. This encodes CASSLGGPSGMILYEQYF.

The chain has TRBV7-3 and TRBJ1-2, with 12 bases lining up with TRBD1. CDR3 length: 15 amino acids. The junction had 8 bases not matched to a gene; V was cut back by 5 bases and J by 7 bases. Germline V gene data show CDR1 as SGHTA and CDR2 as FQGTGA. The CDR3 DNA reads TGTGCCAGCAGCCCCACCGGGACAGGGGGCCCTGGCTACACCTTC. Protein product: CASSPTGTGGPGYTF.

This chain joins TRBV19 and TRBJ1-3; D not certain. The germline gives CDR1 LNHDA, CDR2 SQIVND (reference sequence). This CDR3 contains 12 residues. Between the trimmed V and J ends, which lost 9 bases and 6 bases, there was a span of 12 bases. CDR3 in DNA: TGTGCCAGCCGGGGATGGGAAAACACCATATATTTT. This translates into CASRGWENTIYF.

The rearrangement links TRBV19 to TRBJ1-2; the match to TRBD1 covers 10 bases. Trimming cost V 8 bases and J 3 bases; bases outside gene matches: 18. The CDR3 spans 18 residues. The germline V gene has CDR1 LNHDA and CDR2 SQIVND (reference sequence). The CDR3 here is CASRQLRPGTGEDYGYTF. The CDR3 DNA reads TGTGCCAGTCGCCAACTTCGTCCCGGGACAGGGGAGGACTATGGCTACACCTTC.

The V call is TRBV9, the J call TRBJ2-3; no firm D call. This CDR3 region has 17 residues. Trimming left V 2 bases short and J 6 bases short, with 22 bases between. Per the germline V gene, CDR1 is SGDLS and CDR2 is YYNGEE. CDR3 nucleotide sequence: TGTGCCAGCAGCGTTACGGCTCAACAACGAGGCTCGGATACGCAGTATTTT. This codes for CASSVTAQQRGSDTQYF.

V usage is TRBV11-3 and J usage is TRBJ2-1; TRBD1 is a possible D gene (5 bases). The CDR3 length is 14 residues. Trimming removed 0 bases from V and 2 bases from J, with 5 bases in between. The V gene's germline CDR1 is SGHNT and CDR2 YENEEA. The DNA of the CDR3 is TGTGCCAGCAGCTTAGAGGACACCTACAATGAGCAGTTCTTC. This translates into CASSLEDTYNEQFF.

The chain employs TRBV7-9 and TRBJ1-4; maybe TRBD1 (5 bases). The CDR3 runs to 15 residues. CDR1 is SEHNR, CDR2 FQNEAQ, per germline (reference sequence). The ends were cut back, 5 bases at V and 0 bases at J, with 10 bases in the middle. The CDR3 sequence: CASSPDTATNEKLFF. The CDR3 DNA reads as TGTGCCAGCAGCCCGGACACTGCAACTAATGAAAAACTGTTTTTT.

J is TRBJ2-7 and V is TRBV10-1; the match to TRBD2 covers 11 bases. V was clipped by 3 bases and J by 3 bases; unmatched bases: 7. CDR1 and CDR2 from the germline V gene are WNHNN and SYGVQD (reference sequence). This CDR3 is built from 16 residues. The CDR3 here is CASSDWGTSGSYEQYF. The CDR3 coding sequence is TGCGCCAGCAGTGATTGGGGAACTAGCGGGAGCTACGAGCAGTACTTC.

The table lists this clone with a count of one. CDR3 loop: CASSAYPPGAGAYEQYF. Here the CDR3 DNA reads TGTGCCAGCAGCGCATATCCCCCGGGAGCGGGAGCCTACGAGCAGTACTTC. The chain carries TRBV7-2 and TRBJ2-7; 8 nucleotides match TRBD2. The V gene's germline CDR1 is SGHTA and CDR2 FQGNSA. This CDR3 is built from 17 residues. V lost 5 bases, J lost 2 bases, and 14 bases stayed unmatched.

This chain joins TRBV29-1 and TRBJ1-1; 11 bases agree with TRBD1. V lost 6 bases and J lost 1; bases outside the gene matches: 7. The CDR3 sequence is 15 residues long. Germline CDR1 is SQVTM and CDR2 is ANQGSEA. This chain's CDR3 is CSVGGTGGRNTEAFF. CDR3 nucleotides: TGCAGCGTCGGCGGGACAGGGGGAAGGAACACTGAAGCTTTCTTT.

This clone is a singleton in its sample. The chain employs TRBV7-2 and TRBJ2-1; 14 positions match TRBD2. The CDR3 length is 18 residues. Unmatched junction bases numbered 15, after V lost 4 bases and J lost 10 bases. Germline CDR1 reads SGHTA; CDR2 reads FQGNSA. In nucleotides, the CDR3 is TGTGCCAGCAGCTCGCAAGGTTCCGGGACTAGCGGGAGACGGGAGCAGTTCTTC. This translates into CASSSQGSGTSGRREQFF.

CDR3 loop: CASSGLSGRTSYEQYF. DNA of the CDR3: TGTGCCAGCAGCGGGCTTAGCGGGAGAACTTCCTACGAGCAGTACTTC. V gene TRBV9 combines with J gene TRBJ2-7; 9 bases map to TRBD2. Germline CDR1 and CDR2: SGDLS and YYNGEE. V trimming: 3 bases; J trimming: 1 base; junction bases outside the gene matches: 8. CDR3 length: 16 residues.

The chain couples TRBV7-9 to TRBJ2-3; 11 bases fit TRBD2. The CDR3 is made up of 16 amino acids. Germline CDR1 and CDR2: SEHNR and FQNEAQ (reference sequence). The V and J ends lost 5 bases and 2 bases, in that order; junction bases with no gene match: 6. CDR3 sequence (DNA): TGTGCCAGCAGCCCGAGACTAGCGGGATCCACAGATACGCAGTATTTT. It yields the protein CASSPRLAGSTDTQYF.

V usage is TRBV29-1 and J usage is TRBJ1-2; unclear D gene. Between the trimmed V and J ends, which lost 2 bases and 2 bases, there was a span of 9 bases. CDR1 and CDR2 from the germline V gene are SQVTM and ANQGSEA. This CDR3 spans 13 amino acids. In nucleotides, the CDR3 is TGCAGCGTTGAATTGGGCAGAAACTATGGCTACACCTTC. Translated: CSVELGRNYGYTF.

This clone was observed a handful of times. The rearrangement links TRBV5-1 to TRBJ2-7; TRBD1 agrees at 12 bases. The length of the CDR3 is 14 residues. Unmatched junction bases numbered 10, after V lost 4 bases and J lost 11 bases. Per the germline V gene, CDR1 is SGHRS and CDR2 is YFSETQ. CDR3 amino acids: CASSPGTGGQKEYF. The CDR3 DNA follows: TGCGCCAGCAGCCCCGGGACAGGGGGCCAGAAAGAGTACTTC. Together with reference TRBV5-1 and TRBJ2-7, the CDR3 gives the full variable domain: KAGVTQTPRYLIKTRGQQVTLSCSPISGHRSVSWYQQTPGQGLQFLFEYFSETQRNKGNFPGRFSGRQFSNSRSEMNVSTLELGDSALYLCASSPGTGGQKEYFGPGTRLTVT.